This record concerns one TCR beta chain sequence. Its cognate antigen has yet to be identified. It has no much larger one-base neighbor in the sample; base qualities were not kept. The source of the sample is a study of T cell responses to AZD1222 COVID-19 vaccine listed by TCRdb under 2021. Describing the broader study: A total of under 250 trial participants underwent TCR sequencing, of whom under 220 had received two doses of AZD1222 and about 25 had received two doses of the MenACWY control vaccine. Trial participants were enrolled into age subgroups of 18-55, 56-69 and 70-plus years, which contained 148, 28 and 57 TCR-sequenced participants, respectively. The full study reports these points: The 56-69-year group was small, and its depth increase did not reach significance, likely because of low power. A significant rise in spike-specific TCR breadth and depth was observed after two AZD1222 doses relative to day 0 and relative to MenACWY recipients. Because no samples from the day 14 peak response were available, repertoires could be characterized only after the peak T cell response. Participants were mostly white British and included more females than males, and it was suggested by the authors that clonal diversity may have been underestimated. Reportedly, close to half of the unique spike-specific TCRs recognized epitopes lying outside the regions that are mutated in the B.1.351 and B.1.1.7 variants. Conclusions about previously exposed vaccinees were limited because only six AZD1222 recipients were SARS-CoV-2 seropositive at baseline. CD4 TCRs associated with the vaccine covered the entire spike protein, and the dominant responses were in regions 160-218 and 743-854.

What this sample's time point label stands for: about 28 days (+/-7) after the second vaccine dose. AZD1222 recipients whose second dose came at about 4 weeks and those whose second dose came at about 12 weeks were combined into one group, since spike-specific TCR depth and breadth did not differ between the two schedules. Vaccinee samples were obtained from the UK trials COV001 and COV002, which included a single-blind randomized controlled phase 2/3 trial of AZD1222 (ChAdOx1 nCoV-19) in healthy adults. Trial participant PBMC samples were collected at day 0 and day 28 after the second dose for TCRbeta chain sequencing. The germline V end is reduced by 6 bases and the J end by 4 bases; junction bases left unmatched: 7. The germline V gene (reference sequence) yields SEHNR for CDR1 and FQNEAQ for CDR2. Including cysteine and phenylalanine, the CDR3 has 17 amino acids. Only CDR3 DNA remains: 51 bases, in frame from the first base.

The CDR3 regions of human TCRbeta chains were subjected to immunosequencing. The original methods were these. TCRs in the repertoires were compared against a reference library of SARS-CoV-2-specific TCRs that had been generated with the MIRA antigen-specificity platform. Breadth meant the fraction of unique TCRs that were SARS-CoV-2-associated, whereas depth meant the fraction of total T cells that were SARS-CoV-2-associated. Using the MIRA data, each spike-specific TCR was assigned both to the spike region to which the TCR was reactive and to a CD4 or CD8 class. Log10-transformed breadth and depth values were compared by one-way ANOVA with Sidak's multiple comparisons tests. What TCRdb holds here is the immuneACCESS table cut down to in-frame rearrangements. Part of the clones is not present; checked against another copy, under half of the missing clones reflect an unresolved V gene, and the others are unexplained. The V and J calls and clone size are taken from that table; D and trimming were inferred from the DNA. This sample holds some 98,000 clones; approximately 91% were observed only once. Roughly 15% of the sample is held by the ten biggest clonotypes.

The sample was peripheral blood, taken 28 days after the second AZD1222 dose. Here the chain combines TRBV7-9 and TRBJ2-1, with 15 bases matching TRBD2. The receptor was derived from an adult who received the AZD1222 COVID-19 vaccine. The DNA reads TGTGCCAGCAGTTCCGGACTAGCGGGAGGGCCTTACAATGAGCAGTTCTTC. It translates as CASSSGLAGGPYNEQFF.